These 25 T cell receptor beta chains were sequenced from one sample in a study of beta chain features in type 1 diabetes. Every isolated RNA sample was fully reverse transcribed, so sequencing captured expressed TCRB transcripts. Here immunoSEQ multiplex PCR was the method, and the copy in TCRdb shows in-frame clones only, minus some. The repertoire consists of under 300,000 clones, with about 8% occurring once and the leading ten covering roughly 0.94%. Sequenced material: central memory CD4+ T cells from blood. Every receptor here comes from a woman between 18 and 30 years old in good health.

This clone appeared a few times. V and J are TRBV28 and TRBJ2-3; D remains unclear. CDR3 size: 13 residues. V was cut by 6 bases and J by 0 bases, with 7 bases left in between. Germline CDR1 and CDR2: MDHEN and SYDVKM. The CDR3 region has the DNA TGTGCCAGCAGGACGGATAGCACAGATACGCAGTATTTT. This codes for CASRTDSTDTQYF. Combining the CDR3 with reference TRBV28 and TRBJ2-3 gives the whole variable domain DVKVTQSSRYLVKRTGEKVFLECVQDMDHENMFWYRQDPGLGLRLIYFSYDVKMKEKGDIPEGYSVSREKKERFSLILESASTNQTSMYLCASRTDSTDTQYFGPGTRLTVL.

This clone was counted a few times. This chain links TRBV9 with TRBJ2-5; 10 positions match TRBD2. V shed 1 base and J 3 bases; nucleotides not matched to a gene: 6. CDR1 is SGDLS, CDR2 YYNGEE, per germline. This CDR3 has 16 amino acids. The CDR3 nucleotides read TGTGCCAGCAGCGTAACCGGGACTAGCGACGAAGAGACCCAGTACTTC. Translated: CASSVTGTSDEETQYF. The full variable domain, in which reference TRBV9 and TRBJ2-5 provide the parts outside the CDR3, is DSGVTQTPKHLITATGQRVTLRCSPRSGDLSVYWYQQSLDQGLQFLIQYYNGEERAKGNILERFSAQQFPDLHSELNLSSLELGDSALYFCASSVTGTSDEETQYFGPGTRLLVL.

This clone came up a few times. The chain couples TRBV2 to TRBJ2-6; D is perhaps TRBD2 (6 bases). This CDR3 comprises 16 residues. Germline lookup yields CDR1 SNHLY and CDR2 FYNNEI. The V and J ends lost 5 bases and 4 bases respectively, with 15 bases between them. CDR3 in amino acids: CASSSGERRGANVLTF. CDR3 coding DNA: TGTGCCAGCAGTTCGGGGGAGAGGAGAGGGGCCAACGTCCTGACTTTC.

This clone was counted between two and nine times. The chain recombines TRBV25-1 with TRBJ2-5, with a tentative D call TRBD2 (6 bases). This CDR3 is built from 14 residues. Germline-derived CDR1 and CDR2 are MGHDK and SYGVNS. Trimming cost V 1 base and J 4 bases, with 10 bases left between them. In DNA form, the CDR3 reads TGTGCCAGCAGTGAATTGGCGGGGCGAGAGACCCAGTACTTC. It yields the protein CASSELAGRETQYF.

The table lists this clone with a few counts. This chain links TRBV6-6 with TRBJ2-2, with D unresolved. This CDR3 is built from 16 residues. From germline, CDR1 is MNHNY and CDR2 SVGAGI (reference sequence). Trimming pared 2 bases from V and 0 bases from J, leaving 10 bases between. In DNA, the CDR3 is TGTGCCAGCAGTTACGGTGGGGAACCGAACACCGGGGAGCTGTTTTTT. This encodes CASSYGGEPNTGELFF.

The sample holds many counts of this clone. The chain uses TRBV5-1 and TRBJ2-7; weak D call: TRBD1 (5 bases). Per the germline V gene, CDR1 is SGHRS and CDR2 is YFSETQ. Trimming pared 1 base from V and 7 bases from J, leaving 18 bases between. The CDR3 contains 15 residues. The CDR3 loop reads CASSLKLPAAGEQYF. CDR3 DNA: TGCGCCAGCAGCTTGAAGCTACCCGCCGCAGGGGAGCAGTACTTC.

This clone was recorded a few times. The rearrangement uses TRBV7-2 and TRBJ1-5, with D perhaps matching TRBD1 (5 bases). The CDR3 length is 15 residues. V lost 4 bases, J lost 6 bases, and 16 bases lay in between. Germline-derived CDR1 and CDR2 are SGHTA and FQGNSA. The CDR3: CASSSQGMTGQPQHF. DNA for the CDR3: TGTGCCAGCAGCTCTCAGGGAATGACGGGTCAGCCCCAGCATTTT. The whole variable domain, remainder taken from reference TRBV7-2 and TRBJ1-5, is GAGVSQSPSNKVTEKGKDVELRCDPISGHTALYWYRQSLGQGLEFLIYFQGNSAPDKSGLPSDRFSAERTGGSVSTLTIQRTQQEDSAVYLCASSSQGMTGQPQHFGDGTRLSIL.

This clone has a handful of counts. This specimen includes other DNA sequences encoding the same CDR3. The chain links TRBV18 to TRBJ2-3; D is unresolved. The length of the CDR3 is 12 residues. Germline-derived CDR1 and CDR2 are KGHSH and LQKENI. The V gene lost 2 bases and the J gene lost 2 bases, with 2 bases spanning the gap. Here the CDR3 reads CASSPDTDTQYF. CDR3 DNA sequence: TGTGCCAGCTCACCAGACACAGATACGCAGTATTTT.

The chain has TRBV6-6 and TRBJ1-1; D is ambiguous. The CDR3 runs 12 residues. V gave up 6 bases and J gave up 4 bases, with 9 bases separating them. Germline V gene sequence: CDR1 MNHNY, CDR2 SVGAGI (reference sequence). CDR3 sequence (DNA): TGTGCCAGCAGATTCCAAGGCACTGAAGCTTTCTTT. Its protein product is CASRFQGTEAFF.

Many counts were recorded for this clone. This sequence joins TRBV15 and TRBJ1-3, with TRBD1 matching 8 bases. Germline lookup yields CDR1 LNHNV and CDR2 YYDKDF (reference sequence). V trimming: 5 bases; J trimming: 2 bases; junction bases outside the gene matches: 5. The length of the CDR3 is 15 residues. As DNA, the CDR3 is TGTGCCACCAGCCTTCGGACAGGGACTGGAAACACCATATATTTT. As protein: CATSLRTGTGNTIYF.

This clone was detected many times. CDR3 in DNA: TGTGCCAGCAGCTCCGGGACAGCGAACACCGGGGAGCTGTTTTTT. It translates to CASSSGTANTGELFF. The chain has TRBV7-3 and TRBJ2-2, with TRBD1 identical over 7 bases. The length of the CDR3 is 15 residues. The J segment lost 0 bases and the V segment lost 4 bases, leaving 2 bases of the junction unmatched. Germline loops: CDR1 SGHTA, CDR2 FQGTGA. Variable domain in full (rest from reference TRBV7-3 and TRBJ2-2): GAGVSQTPSNKVTEKGKYVELRCDPISGHTALYWYRQSLGQGPEFLIYFQGTGAADDSGLPNDRFFAVRPEGSVSTLKIQRTERGDSAVYLCASSSGTANTGELFFGEGSRLTVL.

The chain recombines TRBV6-5 with TRBJ2-1; 11 nucleotides line up with TRBD2. The length of the CDR3 is 15 residues. Germline V gene data show CDR1 as MNHEY and CDR2 as SVGAGI. V lost 10 bases and J lost 8; bases outside the gene matches: 13. CDR3 coding DNA: TGTGCCACCGCGAGCGTAGCGGGGGGGTTAGATGAGCAGTTCTTC. Translation gives CATASVAGGLDEQFF.

V usage is TRBV5-4 and J usage is TRBJ2-3; D unclear. Germline values: CDR1 SGHNT, CDR2 YYREEE (reference sequence). V was pared by 1 base and J by 2 bases, with 14 bases between. CDR3 length equals 16 residues. CDR3 sequence (DNA): TGTGCCAGCAGCTTGAAGGCTCGGGCCAACACAGATACGCAGTATTTT. The encoded protein is CASSLKARANTDTQYF.

The rearrangement links TRBV5-1 to TRBJ1-1; D is perhaps TRBD1 (6 bases). Germline loops: CDR1 SGHRS, CDR2 YFSETQ. Trimming took 3 bases from V and 4 from J, leaving 13 bases between them. The CDR3 extends over 14 amino acids. CDR3 loop: CASSSTTGPTEAFF. CDR3 bases: TGCGCCAGCAGCTCAACTACAGGGCCCACTGAAGCTTTCTTT.

The CDR3 sequence: CAWRGGGETQYF. CDR3 bases: TGTGCCTGGAGGGGTGGCGGGGAGACCCAGTACTTC. The chain couples TRBV30 to TRBJ2-5; the D gene is possibly TRBD2 (5 bases). Germline V CDR1 and CDR2: GTSNPN, SVGIG (reference sequence). The CDR3 has 12 residues. The germline V and J ends were trimmed by 3 bases and 5 bases, with 10 bases remaining between them.

This clone was observed a few times. The gene calls are TRBV5-6 and TRBJ1-5; 7 nucleotides agree with TRBD1. Trimming took 3 bases from V and 4 from J; bases not matched to a gene: 7. CDR3 length: 15 residues. Germline V gene data show CDR1 as SGHDT and CDR2 as YYEEEE. CDR3 residues: CASSYSGTENQPQHF. CDR3 coding DNA: TGTGCCAGCAGCTACAGTGGGACAGAGAATCAGCCCCAGCATTTT.

The J gene is TRBJ2-5, the V gene TRBV7-8; a weak D match, TRBD2 (5 bases). The CDR3 spans 13 residues. Trimming removed 1 base from V and 3 bases from J, with 6 bases in between. Per the germline V gene, CDR1 is SGHVS and CDR2 is FQNEAQ. CDR3 sequence reads: CASSLVGEETQYF. The DNA for the CDR3 is TGTGCCAGCAGCTTAGTCGGGGAAGAGACCCAGTACTTC.

This clone was observed a few times. Given a much more abundant clone one base away, this may be a read error. The chain couples TRBV7-6 to TRBJ1-5; D is unresolved. This CDR3 is 12 amino acids long. Germline lookup yields CDR1 SGHVS and CDR2 FNYEAQ. Trimming took 4 bases from V and 4 from J, leaving 5 bases between them. CDR3 DNA sequence: TGTGCCAGCAGCTACAATAATCAGCCCCAGCATTTT. Translated, it gives CASSYNNQPQHF. The whole variable domain, remainder taken from reference TRBV7-6 and TRBJ1-5, is GAGVSQSPRYKVTKRGQDVALRCDPISGHVSLYWYRQALGQGPEFLTYFNYEAQQDKSGLPNDRFSAERPEGSISTLTIQRTEQRDSAMYRCASSYNNQPQHFGDGTRLSIL.

The J gene is TRBJ2-4, the V gene TRBV18; no definite D call. Per the germline V gene, CDR1 is KGHSH and CDR2 is LQKENI. V lost 3 bases and J lost 3, with 18 bases in between. This CDR3 is built from 17 residues. Written as DNA, the CDR3 is TGTGCCAGCTCACCTCAGAACAGCGCAGGTGGCAAAAACATTCAGTACTTC. This encodes CASSPQNSAGGKNIQYF. The whole variable domain, remainder taken from reference TRBV18 and TRBJ2-4, is NAGVMQNPRHLVRRRGQEARLRCSPMKGHSHVYWYRQLPEEGLKFMVYLQKENIIDESGMPKERFSAEFPKEGPSILRIQQVVRGDSAAYFCASSPQNSAGGKNIQYFGAGTRLSVL.

The V and J genes are TRBV19 and TRBJ2-7; 8 bases are shared with TRBD2. J gave up 0 bases and V 5 bases, and 6 bases lay outside the gene matches. The CDR3 sequence is 15 residues long. Per the germline V gene, CDR1 is LNHDA and CDR2 is SQIVND (reference sequence). CDR3 sequence: CASSDSGTSSYEQYF. CDR3 nucleotides: TGTGCCAGTAGTGATAGCGGGACCAGCTCCTACGAGCAGTACTTC.

This clone was detected only a few times. The chain employs TRBV2 and TRBJ2-2, with D tentatively TRBD1 or TRBD2 (7 bases each). V was trimmed by 6 bases and J by 2 bases, leaving 16 bases between them. Germline lookup yields CDR1 SNHLY and CDR2 FYNNEI. The CDR3 consists of 16 residues. As DNA, the CDR3 is TGTGCCAGCAGGCCCGGGGGAGGGGGCAACACCGGGGAGCTGTTTTTT. Amino acids: CASRPGGGGNTGELFF.

This clone has only a few counts. The CDR3 loop is CSVAGTSGNIYNEQFF. DNA for the CDR3: TGCAGCGTTGCGGGGACTAGCGGAAATATCTACAATGAGCAGTTCTTC. The V call is TRBV29-1, the J call TRBJ2-1; 11 nucleotides agree with TRBD2. Germline CDR1 is SQVTM and CDR2 is ANQGSEA. CDR3 length: 16 residues. V was clipped by 4 bases and J by 3 bases; unmatched bases: 8.

This clone was found many times. The chain employs TRBV4-2 and TRBJ2-3; D call uncertain. The germline V gene has CDR1 LGHNA and CDR2 YNFKEQ. This CDR3 contains 14 residues. The germline V and J ends were trimmed by 0 bases and 6 bases, with 10 bases remaining between them. The CDR3 sequence is CASSQDEVVDTQYF. Written as DNA, the CDR3 is TGTGCCAGCAGCCAAGATGAGGTGGTTGATACGCAGTATTTT.

The V and J genes are TRBV2 and TRBJ1-2, with TRBD1 as a possible D gene (5 bases). Germline V gives CDR1 SNHLY, CDR2 FYNNEI. CDR3 length: 16 amino acids. V was shortened by 4 bases and J by 3 bases, with 18 bases between the two germline ends. CDR3 sequence: CASSGSPWGDDYGYTF. The CDR3 DNA is TGTGCCAGCAGTGGGTCCCCCTGGGGGGATGACTATGGCTACACCTTC. The full variable domain, with the rest looked up from reference TRBV2 and TRBJ1-2, is EPEVTQTPSHQVTQMGQEVILRCVPISNHLYFYWYRQILGQKVEFLVSFYNNEISEKSEIFDDQFSVERPDGSNFTLKIRSTKLEDSAMYFCASSGSPWGDDYGYTFGSGTRLTVV.

This clone was seen only a few times. The chain couples TRBV4-2 to TRBJ2-7; D perhaps matches TRBD1 (7 bases). The CDR3 contains 16 residues. The V gene's germline CDR1 is LGHNA and CDR2 YNFKEQ. The V end was cut by 0 bases, the J end by 5 bases, with 17 bases between. CDR3 loop: CASSQDGPGGPHEQYF. The CDR3 nucleotides read TGTGCCAGCAGCCAAGATGGTCCAGGGGGGCCCCACGAGCAGTACTTC.